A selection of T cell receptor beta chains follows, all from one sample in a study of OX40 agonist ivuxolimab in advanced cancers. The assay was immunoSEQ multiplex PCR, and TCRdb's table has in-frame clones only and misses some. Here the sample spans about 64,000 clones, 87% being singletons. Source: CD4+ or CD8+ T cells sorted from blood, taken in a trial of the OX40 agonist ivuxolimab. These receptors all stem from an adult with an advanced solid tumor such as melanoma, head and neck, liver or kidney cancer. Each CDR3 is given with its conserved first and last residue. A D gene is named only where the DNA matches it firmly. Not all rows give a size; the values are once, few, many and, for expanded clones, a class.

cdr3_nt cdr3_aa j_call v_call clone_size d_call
TGTGCCAGCAGTTACAGGGCAAGCGGCACAGATACGCAGTATTTT CASSYRASGTDTQYF TRBJ2-3 TRBV6-5 . .
TGTGCCAGCAGCTTAGGTCCCGAGAACACTGAAGCTTTCTTT CASSLGPENTEAFF TRBJ1-1 TRBV11-3 once .
TGTGCCAGCAGCGTAGGGAGCGAGAGAGCAGATACGCAGTATTTT CASSVGSERADTQYF TRBJ2-3 TRBV9 . .
TGTGCCAGTGGGCCCTACGAGCTGTACTTC CASGPYELYF TRBJ2-7 TRBV6-7 few .
TGTGCCAGTAGTATGGGGCTAGCGGGTGGCACAGATACGCAGTATTTT CASSMGLAGGTDTQYF TRBJ2-3 TRBV19 . TRBD2
TGTGCCAGTAGGACAGGGGGCCCCGATACGCAGTATTTT CASRTGGPDTQYF TRBJ2-3 TRBV19 few TRBD1
TGTGCCAGCAGCGTAGCGGCGGGGCGGGCATGGGATGAGCAGTTCTTC CASSVAAGRAWDEQFF TRBJ2-1 TRBV9 . .
TGTGCCAGCAGTGTGGGCAGGGAAAACTCGGAGCAGTACTTC CASSVGRENSEQYF TRBJ2-7 TRBV6-1 few .
TGTGCCAGCAGCGGCGGGGCTGGCTATGGCTACACCTTC CASSGGAGYGYTF TRBJ1-2 TRBV7-3 . .
TGTGCCAGTAGTATGAGTAGCAGCTACGAGCAGTACTTC CASSMSSSYEQYF TRBJ2-7 TRBV19 . .
TGTGCCAGCAGTGATGTCCATCGGTTAGAAGATACGCAGTATTTT CASSDVHRLEDTQYF TRBJ2-3 TRBV6-1 . .
TGTGCCAGCAGTGGCGGACTAGCCGCCACCGGGGAGCTGTTTTTT CASSGGLAATGELFF TRBJ2-2 TRBV28 . TRBD2
TGTGCCAGCAGCTTGGAGGTGGGCTCTGGGGCCAACGTCCTGACTTTC CASSLEVGSGANVLTF TRBJ2-6 TRBV5-8 . .
TGCGCCAGCAGCCAAGTCGACATGGGACTCATCAATCAGCCCCAGCATTTT CASSQVDMGLINQPQHF TRBJ1-5 TRBV4-1 many .
TGTGCCAGCAGCTCTCTGGTCGGGGCAGGCGAGCAGTACTTC CASSSLVGAGEQYF TRBJ2-7 TRBV5-6 . .
TGCGCCAGCAGCTCCTCTATGGACGGCGAAAAACTGTTTTTT CASSSSMDGEKLFF TRBJ1-4 TRBV5-1 . .
TGTGCCACCAGCAGAGAGACCCCTTTCTCTGGAAACACCATATATTTT CATSRETPFSGNTIYF TRBJ1-3 TRBV15 . .
TGTGCCAGCAGGTCGACAGAGAAGACCCAGTACTTC CASRSTEKTQYF TRBJ2-5 TRBV2 . .
TGCAGCGTCGAACCCGCGGGAGCCTTCTTCTCCTACAATGAGCAGTTCTTC CSVEPAGAFFSYNEQFF TRBJ2-1 TRBV29-1 . TRBD2